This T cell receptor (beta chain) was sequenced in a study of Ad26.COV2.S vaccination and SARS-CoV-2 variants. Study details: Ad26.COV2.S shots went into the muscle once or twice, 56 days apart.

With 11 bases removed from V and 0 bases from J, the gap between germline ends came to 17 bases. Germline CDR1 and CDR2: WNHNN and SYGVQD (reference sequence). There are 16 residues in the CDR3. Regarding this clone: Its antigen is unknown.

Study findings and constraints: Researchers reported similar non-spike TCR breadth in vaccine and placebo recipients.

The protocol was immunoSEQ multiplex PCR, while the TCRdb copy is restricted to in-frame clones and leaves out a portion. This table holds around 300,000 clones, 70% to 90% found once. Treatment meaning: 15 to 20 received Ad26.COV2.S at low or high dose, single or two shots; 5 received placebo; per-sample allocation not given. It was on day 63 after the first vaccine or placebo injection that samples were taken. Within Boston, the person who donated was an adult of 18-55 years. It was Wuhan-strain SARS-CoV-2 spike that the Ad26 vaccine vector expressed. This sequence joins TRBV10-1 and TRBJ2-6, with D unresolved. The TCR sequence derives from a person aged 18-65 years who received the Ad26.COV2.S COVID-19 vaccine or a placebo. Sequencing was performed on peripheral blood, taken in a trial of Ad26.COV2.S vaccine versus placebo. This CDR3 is CAARDRPDSGANVLTF. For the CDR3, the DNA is TGCGCCGCAAGGGATCGACCCGACTCTGGGGCCAACGTCCTGACTTTC.